This T cell receptor beta chain was sequenced during a study of OX40 agonist ivuxolimab in advanced cancers. Overall study context: A mean age of about 59 years, range roughly 23 to 79, was recorded, and 70% to 85% were male. Study-level findings and limits: Low clonal expansion, among the lowest seen, marked partial responders at 0.1-3.0 mg/kg.

Germline V lookup: CDR1 LGHNT, CDR2 FRNRAP. Trimming stripped 0 bases from V and 7 bases from J, with 4 bases between. The CDR3 is 12 residues long. A remark on this clone: Its antigen is unidentified.

Sampling of blood occurred at baseline, cycle 4 day 1, and cycle 7 day 1. Clones were sequenced by immunoSEQ multiplex PCR, and TCRdb holds only the in-frame ones, with some missing. The data hold about 100,000 clones, with less than 95% observed a single time. The receptor was isolated from an adult with an advanced solid tumor such as melanoma, head and neck, liver or kidney cancer. Sequencing used CD4+ or CD8+ T cells sorted from blood, obtained in a trial of the OX40 agonist ivuxolimab. The gene calls are TRBV12-5 and TRBJ2-1; the D is unclear. The CDR3: CASGLVWNEQFF. The CDR3 nucleotides are TGTGCTAGTGGTTTGGTCTGGAATGAGCAGTTCTTC.